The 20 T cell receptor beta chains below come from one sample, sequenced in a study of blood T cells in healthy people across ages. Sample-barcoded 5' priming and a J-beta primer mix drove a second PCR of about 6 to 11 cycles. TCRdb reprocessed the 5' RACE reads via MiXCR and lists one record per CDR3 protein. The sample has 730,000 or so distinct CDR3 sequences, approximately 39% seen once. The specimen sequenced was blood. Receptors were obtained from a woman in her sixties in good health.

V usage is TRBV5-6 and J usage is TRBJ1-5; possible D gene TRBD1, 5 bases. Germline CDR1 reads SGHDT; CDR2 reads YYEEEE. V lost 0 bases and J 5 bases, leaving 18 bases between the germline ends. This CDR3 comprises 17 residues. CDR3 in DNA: TGTGCCAGCAGCTTGGCCGGGGGGGTGTTTGGGCATCAGCCCCAGCATTTT. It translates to CASSLAGGVFGHQPQHF.

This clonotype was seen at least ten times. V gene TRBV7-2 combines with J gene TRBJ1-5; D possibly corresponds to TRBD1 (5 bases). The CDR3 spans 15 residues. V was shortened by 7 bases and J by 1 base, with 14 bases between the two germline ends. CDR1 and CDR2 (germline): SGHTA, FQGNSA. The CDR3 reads CASTDPGGSNQPQHF. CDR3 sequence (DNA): TGTGCCAGCACCGACCCCGGGGGGAGCAATCAGCCCCAGCATTTT.

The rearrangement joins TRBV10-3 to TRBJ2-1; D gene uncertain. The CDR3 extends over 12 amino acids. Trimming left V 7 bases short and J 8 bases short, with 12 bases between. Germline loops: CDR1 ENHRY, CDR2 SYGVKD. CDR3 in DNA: TGTGCCATCACCGGAGACGGCTATGAGCAGTTCTTC. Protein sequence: CAITGDGYEQFF.

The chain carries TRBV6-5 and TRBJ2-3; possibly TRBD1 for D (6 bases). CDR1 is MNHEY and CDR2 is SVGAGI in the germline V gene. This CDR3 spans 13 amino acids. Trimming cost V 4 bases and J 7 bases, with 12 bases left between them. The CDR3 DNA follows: TGTGCCAGCAGTTTGGGACAACGGAATACGCAGTATTTT. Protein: CASSLGQRNTQYF.

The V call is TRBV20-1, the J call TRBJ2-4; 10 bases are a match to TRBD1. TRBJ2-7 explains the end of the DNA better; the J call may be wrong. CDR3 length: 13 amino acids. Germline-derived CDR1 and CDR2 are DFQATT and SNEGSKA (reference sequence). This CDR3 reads CSVGQGTLDEQYF. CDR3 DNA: TGCAGTGTGGGACAGGGGACTTTGGACGAGCAGTACTTC.

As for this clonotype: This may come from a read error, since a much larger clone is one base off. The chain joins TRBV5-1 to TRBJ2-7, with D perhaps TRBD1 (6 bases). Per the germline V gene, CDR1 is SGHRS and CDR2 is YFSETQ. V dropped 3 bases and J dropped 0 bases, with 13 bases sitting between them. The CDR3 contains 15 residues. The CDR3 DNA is TGCGCCAGCAGCTCGGAACAGGGCCTCTCCTACGAGCAGTACTTC. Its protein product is CASSSEQGLSYEQYF.

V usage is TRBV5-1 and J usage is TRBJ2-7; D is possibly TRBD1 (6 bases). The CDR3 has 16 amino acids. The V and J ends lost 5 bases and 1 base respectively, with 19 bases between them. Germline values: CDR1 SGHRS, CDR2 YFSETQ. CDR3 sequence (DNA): TGCGCCAGCAGTTCTATACCCCAGGGGTCTTCCTACGAGCAGTACTTC. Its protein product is CASSSIPQGSSYEQYF. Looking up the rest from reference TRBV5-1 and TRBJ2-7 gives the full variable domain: KAGVTQTPRYLIKTRGQQVTLSCSPISGHRSVSWYQQTPGQGLQFLFEYFSETQRNKGNFPGRFSGRQFSNSRSEMNVSTLELGDSALYLCASSSIPQGSSYEQYFGPGTRLTVT.

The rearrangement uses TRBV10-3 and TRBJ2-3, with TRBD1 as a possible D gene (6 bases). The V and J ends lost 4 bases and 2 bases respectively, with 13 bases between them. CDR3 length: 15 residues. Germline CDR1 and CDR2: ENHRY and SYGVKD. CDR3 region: CAISARGDFTDTQYF. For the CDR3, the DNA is TGTGCCATCAGTGCCAGGGGAGATTTCACAGATACGCAGTATTTT.

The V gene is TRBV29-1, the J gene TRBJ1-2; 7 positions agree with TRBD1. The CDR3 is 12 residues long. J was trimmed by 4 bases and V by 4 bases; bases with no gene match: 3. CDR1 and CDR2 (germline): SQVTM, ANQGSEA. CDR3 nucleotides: TGCAGCGTTGTAGGGACAGCCTATGGCTACACCTTC. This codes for CSVVGTAYGYTF.

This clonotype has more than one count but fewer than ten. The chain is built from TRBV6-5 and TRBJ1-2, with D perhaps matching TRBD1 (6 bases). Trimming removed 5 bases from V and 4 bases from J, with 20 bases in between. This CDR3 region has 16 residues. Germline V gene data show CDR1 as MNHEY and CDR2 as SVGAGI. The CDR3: CASSRGGGLGLYGYTF. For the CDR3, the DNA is TGTGCCAGCAGTCGTGGGGGCGGTCTGGGGCTCTATGGCTACACCTTC.

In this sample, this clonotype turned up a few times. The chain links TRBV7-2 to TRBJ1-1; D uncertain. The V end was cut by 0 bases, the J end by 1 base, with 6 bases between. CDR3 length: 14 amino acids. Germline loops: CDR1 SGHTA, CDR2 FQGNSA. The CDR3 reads CASSLAQTNTEAFF. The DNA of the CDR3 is TGTGCCAGCAGCTTAGCGCAAACGAACACTGAAGCTTTCTTT.

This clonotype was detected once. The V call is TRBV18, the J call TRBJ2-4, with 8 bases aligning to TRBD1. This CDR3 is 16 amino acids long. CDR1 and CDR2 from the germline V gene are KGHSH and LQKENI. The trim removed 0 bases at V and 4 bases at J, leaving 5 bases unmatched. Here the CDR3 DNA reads TGTGCCAGCTCACCACCAAACAGGGGGACGAAAAACATTCAGTACTTC. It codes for CASSPPNRGTKNIQYF.

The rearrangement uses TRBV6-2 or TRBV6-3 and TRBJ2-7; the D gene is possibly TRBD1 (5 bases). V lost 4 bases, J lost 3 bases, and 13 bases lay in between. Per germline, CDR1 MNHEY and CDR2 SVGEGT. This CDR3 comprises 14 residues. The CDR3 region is CASSWGRADYEQYF. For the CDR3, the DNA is TGTGCCAGCAGTTGGGGCAGGGCTGACTACGAGCAGTACTTC.

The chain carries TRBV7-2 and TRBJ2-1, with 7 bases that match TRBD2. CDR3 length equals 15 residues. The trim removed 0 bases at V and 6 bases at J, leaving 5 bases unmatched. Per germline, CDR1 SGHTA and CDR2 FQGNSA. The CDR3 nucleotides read TGTGCCAGCAGCTTAGCGGGAGGGCCGGTCAATGAGCAGTTCTTC. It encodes CASSLAGGPVNEQFF. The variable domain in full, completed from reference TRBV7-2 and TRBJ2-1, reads GAGVSQSPSNKVTEKGKDVELRCDPISGHTALYWYRQSLGQGLEFLIYFQGNSAPDKSGLPSDRFSAERTGGSVSTLTIQRTQQEDSAVYLCASSLAGGPVNEQFFGPGTRLTVL.

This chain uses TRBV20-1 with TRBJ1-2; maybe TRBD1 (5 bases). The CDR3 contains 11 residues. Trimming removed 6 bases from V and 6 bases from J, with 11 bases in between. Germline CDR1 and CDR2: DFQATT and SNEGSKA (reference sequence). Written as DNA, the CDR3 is TGCAGTGCGCAGGGTACCCATGGCTACACCTTC. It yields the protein CSAQGTHGYTF.

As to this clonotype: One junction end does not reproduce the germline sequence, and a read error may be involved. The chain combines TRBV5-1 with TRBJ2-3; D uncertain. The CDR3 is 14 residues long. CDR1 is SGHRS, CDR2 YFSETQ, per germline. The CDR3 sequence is CAGSPDLSTDTQYF. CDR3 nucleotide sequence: TGCGCCGGCAGCCCCGACTTAAGCACAGATACGCAGTATTTT.

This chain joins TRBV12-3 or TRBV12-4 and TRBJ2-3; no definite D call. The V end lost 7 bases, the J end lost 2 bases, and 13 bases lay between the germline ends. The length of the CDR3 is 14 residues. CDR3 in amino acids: CASTHPRATDTQYF. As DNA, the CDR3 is TGTGCCAGCACCCACCCCAGAGCCACAGATACGCAGTATTTT.

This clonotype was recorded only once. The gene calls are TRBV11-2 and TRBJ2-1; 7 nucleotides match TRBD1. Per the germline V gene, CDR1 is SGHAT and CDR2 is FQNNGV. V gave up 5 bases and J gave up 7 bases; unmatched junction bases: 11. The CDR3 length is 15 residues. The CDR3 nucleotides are TGTGCCAGCAGCCCGGACAGGCCGAATCGGAATGAGCAGTTCTTC. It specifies CASSPDRPNRNEQFF.

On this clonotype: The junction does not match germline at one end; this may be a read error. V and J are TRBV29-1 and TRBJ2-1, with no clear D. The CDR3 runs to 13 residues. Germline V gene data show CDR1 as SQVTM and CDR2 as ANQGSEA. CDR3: CSVVGNSYKEQFF. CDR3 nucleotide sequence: TGCAGCGTTGTGGGAAACTCCTACAAGGAGCAGTTCTTC.

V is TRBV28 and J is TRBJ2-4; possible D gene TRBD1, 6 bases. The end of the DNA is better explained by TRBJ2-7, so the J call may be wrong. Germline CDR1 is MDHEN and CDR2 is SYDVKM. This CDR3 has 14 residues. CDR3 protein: CASSFSPGAHEQYF. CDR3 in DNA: TGTGCCAGCAGTTTTTCTCCAGGGGCGCACGAGCAGTACTTC.